This is a list of T cell receptor beta chains from one sample in a study of shared clonotypes between healthy human individuals. Clones were read by immunoSEQ multiplex PCR, and TCRdb kept only the in-frame ones, dropping some. The sample lists about 1 million clones, around 74% occurring once. Sequenced input: memory CD4+ T cells sorted from blood. Receptors were obtained from a man aged 18 to 30 in good health. CDR3s include the opening cysteine and the closing phenylalanine or tryptophan. D genes are given only for firm matches. Clone size, where shown, is once, few, many, or a class for clones that have expanded.

TRBJ1-1,TRBV13,-,-,TGTGCCAGCAGCTTAGGGGTGGAGCTGAACACTGAAGCTTTCTTT,CASSLGVELNTEAFF
TRBJ2-2,TRBV5-1,-,-,TGCGCCAGCAGCATGGGGCCAAACACCGGGGAGCTGTTTTTT,CASSMGPNTGELFF
TRBJ2-7,TRBV5-1,few,-,TGCGCCAGCAGCTATGCGCCAGGGACCAACTCCTACGAGCAGTACTTC,CASSYAPGTNSYEQYF
TRBJ1-2,TRBV7-2,-,TRBD1,TGTGCCAGCCGGGGACAGCCTAACTATGGCTACACCTTC,CASRGQPNYGYTF
TRBJ2-7,TRBV5-1,once,TRBD2,TGCGCCAGCAGCGAGACTAGCGGGGCCTACGAGCAGTACTTC,CASSETSGAYEQYF
TRBJ2-7,TRBV9,once,-,TGTGCCAGCAGCGTAGAGGGATTCTTCTCCTACGAGCAGTACTTC,CASSVEGFFSYEQYF
TRBJ2-1,TRBV6-4,-,-,TGTGCCAGCAGTGAAATGGCCTCTGCTAGGGGTGAGCAGTTCTTC,CASSEMASARGEQFF
TRBJ1-1,TRBV29-1,many,TRBD1,TGCAGCGTTGCTAGGGGACAGACGAACACTGAAGCTTTCTTT,CSVARGQTNTEAFF
TRBJ2-1,TRBV4-2,-,TRBD2,TGTGCCAGCAGCCAACTCTTTAACGGGGGGGCCAATGGTTTGAATGAGCAGTTCTTC,CASSQLFNGGANGLNEQFF
TRBJ2-7,TRBV12-5,-,-,TGTGCTAGTGGCCTACCGTTGCGCTCCTACGAGCAGTACTTC,CASGLPLRSYEQYF
TRBJ2-3,TRBV5-1,-,-,TGCGCCAGCTCCCCTGCGTGGGCAGATACGCAGTATTTT,CASSPAWADTQYF
TRBJ2-3,TRBV5-1,-,-,TGCGCCAGCAGCCTAAGACAAAGCACAGATACGCAGTATTTT,CASSLRQSTDTQYF
TRBJ2-7,TRBV18,-,TRBD2,TGTGCCAGCTCACCGGCGACTAGCGGGGCCTACGAGCAGTACTTC,CASSPATSGAYEQYF
TRBJ1-6,TRBV4-2,-,TRBD1,TGTGCCAGCAGACCGGACAGGGGCTATTCACCCCTCCACTTT,CASRPDRGYSPLHF
TRBJ1-5,TRBV19,few,-,TGTGCCAGTAGTATAGGTGGGGACAATCAGCCCCAGCATTTT,CASSIGGDNQPQHF
TRBJ1-1,TRBV5-4,-,-,TGTGCCAGCAGCTTAACCGTCGAAGCTTTCTTT,CASSLTVEAFF
TRBJ2-4,TRBV5-1,-,-,TGCGCCAGCAGCTTTGACGCGAGGGGATTTCAGTACTTC,CASSFDARGFQYF
TRBJ1-2,TRBV28,-,-,TGTGCCAGCAGTGACAAAGCTAACTATGGCTACACCTTC,CASSDKANYGYTF
TRBJ1-6,TRBV2,-,-,TGTGCCAGCAGTGTCTCCACACATTATAATTCACCCCTCCACTTT,CASSVSTHYNSPLHF
TRBJ1-5,TRBV27,few,-,TGTGCCAGCAGGCGGATTGATAGCAATCAGCCCCAGCATTTT,CASRRIDSNQPQHF
TRBJ1-1,TRBV30,many,-,TGTGCCTGGAGTCAGGAATCCACTGAAGCTTTCTTT,CAWSQESTEAFF
TRBJ1-2,TRBV5-6,many,-,TGTGCCAGCAGCTCGACCGAGACAGGACAAAACTATGGCTACACCTTC,CASSSTETGQNYGYTF
TRBJ2-7,TRBV6-1,-,-,TGTGCCAGCAGTGAAATCAGGGGAAAGCAGTACTTC,CASSEIRGKQYF
TRBJ1-6,TRBV6-5,-,-,TGTGCCAGCAGCCAAAAGCCTTCAGACCGACCACCCCTCCACTTT,CASSQKPSDRPPLHF
TRBJ1-3,TRBV10-3,-,TRBD1,TGTGCCATCAGTGAGTCGACAGGGGGGAGCTCTGGAAACACCATATATTTT,CAISESTGGSSGNTIYF
TRBJ1-3,TRBV28,-,-,TGTGCCAGCAGTCCGGGAGGTACTGGAAACACCATATATTTT,CASSPGGTGNTIYF
TRBJ1-2,TRBV28,-,-,TGTGCCAGCAGTTTATGGACAGTTTTCTATGGCTACACCTTC,CASSLWTVFYGYTF
TRBJ1-4,TRBV4-1,-,-,TGCGCCAGCAGCCGCCCTGGGGAGGGGCTGTTTTTT,CASSRPGEGLFF
TRBJ2-5,TRBV7-9,-,-,TGTGCCAGCAGCTTAGTTCTAGGTGGGGAGACCCAGTACTTC,CASSLVLGGETQYF
TRBJ1-2,TRBV30,few,-,TGTGCCTGGAGTCAGGCTGACTATGGCTACACCTTC,CAWSQADYGYTF
TRBJ1-1,TRBV10-1,-,TRBD1,TGCGCCAGCAGTGGAAACAGGGGGACTGAAGCTTTCTTT,CASSGNRGTEAFF
TRBJ1-2,TRBV21-1,few,-,TGTGCCACCTATGACAGGGGGCCTAACTATGGCTACACCTTC,CATYDRGPNYGYTF
TRBJ2-1,TRBV5-1,-,-,TGCGCCAGCAGAAGAGGGGAGGATGAGCAGTTCTTC,CASRRGEDEQFF
TRBJ2-7,TRBV25-1,-,TRBD2,TGTGCCAGCAGTGAATTCGGCGGGGGGCCTAGGGACGAGCAGTACTTC,CASSEFGGGPRDEQYF
TRBJ2-7,TRBV7-9,-,-,TGTGCCAGCAGCGTTCAGCAGGGCAGCGACGAGCAGTACTTC,CASSVQQGSDEQYF
TRBJ2-7,TRBV28,-,TRBD1,TGTGCCAGCGGGACGACAGGGTCCATATACGAGCAGTACTTC,CASGTTGSIYEQYF
TRBJ1-3,TRBV30,-,-,TGTGCCTGGAGTGCGGGGGGCTTCTCTGGAAACACCATATATTTT,CAWSAGGFSGNTIYF
TRBJ2-5,TRBV19,few,-,TGTGCCAGTAGTTGGTTTGCGGGAGAGACCCAGTACTTC,CASSWFAGETQYF
TRBJ2-3,TRBV7-8,many,TRBD2,TGTGCCAGCAGCTTAGTGAGGTTTGGCCGGACTAGCCTAAGCACAGATACGCAGTATTTT,CASSLVRFGRTSLSTDTQYF
TRBJ2-3,TRBV11-3,-,-,TGTGCCAGCAGCTTGGGGGCCAGCACAGATACGCAGTATTTT,CASSLGASTDTQYF
TRBJ2-3,TRBV2,-,TRBD2,TGTGCCAGCAAAGAAGCGGGGGGCACAGATACGCAGTATTTT,CASKEAGGTDTQYF
TRBJ1-1,TRBV9,few,TRBD1,TGTGCCAGCAGCGTGACAGGGATGAACACTGAAGCTTTCTTT,CASSVTGMNTEAFF
TRBJ2-5,TRBV7-7,-,-,TGTGCTAGCAGCTTAAGCTTGTACCAAGAGACCCAGTACTTC,CASSLSLYQETQYF
TRBJ2-1,TRBV7-9,-,TRBD2,TGTGCCAGCAAGGCCGGGGGAAGCGGGAGTCAGTTCTTC,CASKAGGSGSQFF
TRBJ2-1,TRBV10-3,-,-,TGTGCCATCAGCCCCATTAGTAGCTCCTACAATGAGCAGTTCTTC,CAISPISSSYNEQFF
TRBJ1-4,TRBV19,-,-,TGTGCCAGTAGTACCCTCAATGCCGGAGGTAATGAAAAACTGTTTTTT,CASSTLNAGGNEKLFF
TRBJ2-2,TRBV4-1,-,TRBD2,TGCGCCAGCAGCCAGGATGGCGGGGGGGTGGCCGGGGAGCTGTTTTTT,CASSQDGGGVAGELFF
TRBJ1-2,TRBV7-9,-,-,TGTGCCAGCAGCTTAAACCACGACCAGGGCGATGATGGCTACACCTTC,CASSLNHDQGDDGYTF
TRBJ2-1,TRBV11-3,-,-,TGTGCCAGCAGCTTTAGCGAGAGCTCCTACAATGAGCAGTTCTTC,CASSFSESSYNEQFF
TRBJ1-1,TRBV29-1,-,-,TGCAGCGTTGATGCGGGTGGGACTGAAGCTTTCTTT,CSVDAGGTEAFF
TRBJ2-5,TRBV5-1,-,TRBD1,TGCGCCAGCAGCTATGACAGGGATGAGACCCAGTACTTC,CASSYDRDETQYF
TRBJ1-6,TRBV5-6,-,-,TGTGCCAGCAGCTTCCGAGGGGATTCACCCCTCCACTTT,CASSFRGDSPLHF